Below, 18 T cell receptor beta chains from the same sample are listed, as sequenced in a study of radiotherapy plus CTLA-4 blockade in lung cancer. TCRdb's table, derived via immunoSEQ multiplex PCR, lists solely in-frame clones and lacks some. The data contain around 130,000 clones, approximately 90% of them singletons. The sequencing here drew on peripheral blood, taken from a patient treated with radiotherapy plus ipilimumab. These receptors originate from a human donor with non-small cell lung cancer that progressed on radiotherapy plus ipilimumab.

The V gene is TRBV7-9, the J gene TRBJ2-1, with 9 bases fitting TRBD1. J was trimmed by 10 bases and V by 5 bases; bases with no gene match: 6. The CDR3 has 13 residues. Germline CDR1 SEHNR, CDR2 FQNEAQ (reference sequence). For the CDR3, the DNA is TGTGCCAGCAGCAGAGGACAGGGGTCCGAGCAGTTCTTC. Protein sequence: CASSRGQGSEQFF.

V usage is TRBV2 and J usage is TRBJ1-2, with D possibly being TRBD1 (6 bases). The germline V and J ends were trimmed by 3 bases and 4 bases, with 15 bases remaining between them. The CDR3 is 15 amino acids. The germline CDR1 and CDR2 sequences are SNHLY and FYNNEI. Here the CDR3 DNA reads TGTGCCAGCAGTGATCGAGGGGGTTCGCGCTATGGCTACACCTTC. Translation: CASSDRGGSRYGYTF.

This chain links TRBV5-1 with TRBJ2-3; 14 nucleotides line up with TRBD2. Germline CDR1 and CDR2: SGHRS and YFSETQ. Germline trimming cut 4 bases from V and 3 bases from J; bases unmatched to any gene: 4. CDR3 size: 16 residues. The CDR3 loop reads CASSPRTSGRTDTQYF. The CDR3 DNA reads as TGCGCCAGCAGCCCCCGGACTAGCGGGAGGACAGATACGCAGTATTTT. Looking up the rest from reference TRBV5-1 and TRBJ2-3 gives the full variable domain: KAGVTQTPRYLIKTRGQQVTLSCSPISGHRSVSWYQQTPGQGLQFLFEYFSETQRNKGNFPGRFSGRQFSNSRSEMNVSTLELGDSALYLCASSPRTSGRTDTQYFGPGTRLTVL.

V gene TRBV2 combines with J gene TRBJ1-5; the D gene is possibly TRBD1 (6 bases). The CDR3 sequence is 14 residues long. The V end lost 6 bases, the J end lost 6 bases, and 15 bases lay between the germline ends. Germline CDR1 reads SNHLY; CDR2 reads FYNNEI. The CDR3 is CASRARGGPQPQHF. Written as DNA, the CDR3 is TGTGCCAGCAGGGCCCGGGGGGGCCCTCAGCCCCAGCATTTT.

V and J are TRBV5-1 and TRBJ2-1; 8 nucleotides line up with TRBD1. The germline CDR1 and CDR2 sequences are SGHRS and YFSETQ. The CDR3 has 14 residues. Losses at the gene ends were 2 bases for V and 7 bases for J; bases not matched to a gene: 5. The CDR3 reads CASSFWGTGNEQFF. CDR3 coding DNA: TGCGCCAGCAGCTTTTGGGGGACAGGTAATGAGCAGTTCTTC.

This sequence joins TRBV6-5 and TRBJ2-2; maybe TRBD2 (6 bases). Per the germline V gene, CDR1 is MNHEY and CDR2 is SVGAGI. The length of the CDR3 is 16 residues. Between the trimmed V and J ends, which lost 1 base and 5 bases, there was a span of 14 bases. In DNA form, the CDR3 reads TGTGCCAGCAGTTACTATGCGACTAGACGGACCGGGGAGCTGTTTTTT. This translates into CASSYYATRRTGELFF.

V gene TRBV6-6 combines with J gene TRBJ2-5, with D possibly being TRBD1 or TRBD2 (5 bases each). The germline CDR1 and CDR2 sequences are MNHNY and SVGAGI (reference sequence). With 6 bases removed from V and 5 bases from J, the gap between germline ends came to 13 bases. The CDR3 sequence is 13 residues long. This CDR3 reads CASRTDYRETQYF. The CDR3 DNA reads TGTGCCAGCAGGACAGACTACCGCGAGACCCAGTACTTC.

The table lists this clone with a count of one. The chain joins TRBV25-1 to TRBJ1-4; D is ambiguous. Germline loops: CDR1 MGHDK, CDR2 SYGVNS. The CDR3 has 16 residues. The V end lost 4 bases, the J end lost 7 bases, and 19 bases lay between the germline ends. The CDR3: CASSAKQGWVGEKLFF. The CDR3 region has the DNA TGTGCCAGCAGTGCTAAACAAGGCTGGGTCGGTGAAAAACTGTTTTTT.

This clone occurred a few times. The chain couples TRBV5-1 to TRBJ2-2; perhaps TRBD2 as D (7 bases). This CDR3 has 15 amino acids. Per germline, CDR1 SGHRS and CDR2 YFSETQ. Trimming removed 0 bases at V and 5 bases at J, with 11 bases between. CDR3 nucleotides: TGCGCCAGCAGCTTGGAGGGGGGGGCAACCGGGGAGCTGTTTTTT. Encoded protein: CASSLEGGATGELFF.

Concerning this clone: A read error may account for a junction end that differs from germline. The chain is built from TRBV7-7 and TRBJ2-5; D remains unclear. The germline gives CDR1 SSHAT, CDR2 FNYEAQ (reference sequence). The CDR3 covers 15 residues. The DNA of the CDR3 is TGTGCTAGCAGCTTAGCTTTGGCTAGTTATGAGACCCAGTACTTC. Translated, it gives CASSLALASYETQYF.

This chain uses TRBV2 with TRBJ2-1; a weak D match, TRBD2 (6 bases). V dropped 2 bases and J dropped 3 bases, with 11 bases sitting between them. Germline-derived CDR1 and CDR2 are SNHLY and FYNNEI. This CDR3 spans 15 amino acids. The CDR3 nucleotides are TGTGCCAGCAGTGAAATGGGCGGGAACTACAATGAGCAGTTCTTC. Protein sequence: CASSEMGGNYNEQFF.

The chain carries TRBV7-9 and TRBJ2-7; TRBD2 might be the D (6 bases). Trimming took off 3 bases at V and 2 bases at J, with 14 bases between the two ends. This CDR3 region has 15 residues. Germline CDR1 SEHNR, CDR2 FQNEAQ (reference sequence). CDR3 in DNA: TGTGCCAGCAGCTTCACCGGGGACTTAACCTACGAGCAGTACTTC. It encodes CASSFTGDLTYEQYF.

The rearrangement joins TRBV27 to TRBJ2-7; 7 bases map to TRBD1. The CDR3 covers 15 residues. V was pared by 9 bases and J by 6 bases, with 17 bases of the junction left unmatched. The germline gives CDR1 MNHEY, CDR2 SMNVEV (reference sequence). CDR3 in DNA: TGTGCCAGTTCCTTGAGTGGGACAGCGGCAGGCGAGCAGTACTTC. Encoded protein: CASSLSGTAAGEQYF.

The rearrangement uses TRBV28 and TRBJ2-6, with 10 bases fitting TRBD2. Germline V lookup: CDR1 MDHEN, CDR2 SYDVKM. The CDR3 sequence is 18 residues long. J was trimmed by 0 bases and V by 6 bases; bases with no gene match: 8. The CDR3 here is CASRKPAGGNSGANVLTF. The CDR3 DNA is TGTGCCAGCAGAAAACCAGCGGGAGGGAACTCTGGGGCCAACGTCCTGACTTTC.

The chain combines TRBV28 with TRBJ1-2, with a possible D match to TRBD1 (5 bases). Trimming cost V 1 base and J 6 bases, with 9 bases left between them. CDR1 and CDR2 from the germline V gene are MDHEN and SYDVKM. The length of the CDR3 is 13 residues. The CDR3 DNA sequence: TGTGCCAGCAGTTTATATCCAGGGAATGGCTACACCTTC. Its protein is CASSLYPGNGYTF.

This chain joins TRBV27 and TRBJ1-3, with TRBD1 identical over 7 bases. The V gene end was trimmed by 3 bases and the J gene end by 3 bases; junction bases not matched to a gene: 5. In germline, CDR1 is MNHEY, CDR2 SMNVEV (reference sequence). The CDR3 has 15 residues. The DNA for the CDR3 is TGTGCCAGCAGTTTCAGCCGGGACAGTGGAAACACCATATATTTT. Its translation is CASSFSRDSGNTIYF.

The chain links TRBV5-1 to TRBJ1-4; no clear D gene. CDR3 length equals 16 residues. The V and J ends lost 0 bases and 7 bases respectively, with 16 bases between them. The germline gives CDR1 SGHRS, CDR2 YFSETQ. The CDR3 here is CASSLVSGRTIEKLFF. The DNA for the CDR3 is TGCGCCAGCAGCTTGGTTAGCGGCAGAACAATTGAAAAACTGTTTTTT.

This clone appeared once. This sequence joins TRBV5-1 and TRBJ2-5; TRBD1 matches 8 bases. CDR1 and CDR2 (germline): SGHRS, YFSETQ. The V segment lost 4 bases and the J segment 3 bases; nucleotides outside the gene matches: 8. The CDR3 runs to 15 residues. As DNA, the CDR3 is TGCGCCAGCAGCGGAAGACAGGGGCCTGAAGAGACCCAGTACTTC. Amino acids: CASSGRQGPEETQYF. Together with reference TRBV5-1 and TRBJ2-5, the CDR3 gives the full variable domain: KAGVTQTPRYLIKTRGQQVTLSCSPISGHRSVSWYQQTPGQGLQFLFEYFSETQRNKGNFPGRFSGRQFSNSRSEMNVSTLELGDSALYLCASSGRQGPEETQYFGPGTRLLVL.